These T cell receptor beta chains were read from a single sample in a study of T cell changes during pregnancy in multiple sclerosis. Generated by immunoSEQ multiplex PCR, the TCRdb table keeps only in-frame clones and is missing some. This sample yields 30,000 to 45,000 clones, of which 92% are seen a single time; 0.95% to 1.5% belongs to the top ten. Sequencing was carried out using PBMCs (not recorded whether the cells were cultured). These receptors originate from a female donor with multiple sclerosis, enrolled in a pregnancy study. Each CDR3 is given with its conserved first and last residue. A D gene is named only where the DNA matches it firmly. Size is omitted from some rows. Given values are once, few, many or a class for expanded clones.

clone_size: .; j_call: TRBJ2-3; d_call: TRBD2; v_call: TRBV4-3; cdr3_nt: TGCGCCAGCAGCCAAGATCTGAGGACTAGCGGGAGGGAATCAGATACGCAGTATTTT; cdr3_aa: CASSQDLRTSGRESDTQYF
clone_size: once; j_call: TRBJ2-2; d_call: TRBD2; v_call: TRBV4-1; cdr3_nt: TGCGCCAGCAGCCAAGCTCCGACTAGCGGGAGGGCACACGGGGAGCTGTTTTTT; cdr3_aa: CASSQAPTSGRAHGELFF
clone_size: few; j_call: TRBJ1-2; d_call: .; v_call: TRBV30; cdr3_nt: TGTGCCTGGAGTGTACAGCAAGTCCTGGAGGGCTACACCTTC; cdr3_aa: CAWSVQQVLEGYTF
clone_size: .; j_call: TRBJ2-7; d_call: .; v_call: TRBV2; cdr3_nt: TGTGCCATCACGAGGTGGACCGAGCAGTACTTC; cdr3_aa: CAITRWTEQYF
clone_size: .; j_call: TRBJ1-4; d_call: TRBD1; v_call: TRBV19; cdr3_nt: TGTGCCAGTGCGGGACAGATTAATGAAAAACTGTTTTTT; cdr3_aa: CASAGQINEKLFF
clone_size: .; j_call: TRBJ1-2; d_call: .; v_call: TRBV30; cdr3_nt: TGTGCCTGGAGTGAAGGCCGGGACCCTTCTATCTACGGCTACACCTTC; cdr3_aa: CAWSEGRDPSIYGYTF
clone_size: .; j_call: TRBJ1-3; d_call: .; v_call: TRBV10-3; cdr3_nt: TGTGCCATCAGTGAGTGGGCAGGGACTGGAAACACCATATATTTT; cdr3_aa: CAISEWAGTGNTIYF
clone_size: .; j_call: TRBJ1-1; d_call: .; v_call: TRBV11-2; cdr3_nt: TGTGCCAGCAGCCCCCCCCAGACTAGGCCCACTGAAGCTTTCTTT; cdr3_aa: CASSPPQTRPTEAFF
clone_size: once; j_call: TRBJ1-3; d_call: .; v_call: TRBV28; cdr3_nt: TGTGCCAGCAGTCTGCAGTACTCTGGAAACACCATATATTTT; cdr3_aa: CASSLQYSGNTIYF
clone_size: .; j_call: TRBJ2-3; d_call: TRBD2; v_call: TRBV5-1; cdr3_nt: TGCGCCAGCAGACTAGCGGGAGACACAGATACGCAGTATTTT; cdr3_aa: CASRLAGDTDTQYF
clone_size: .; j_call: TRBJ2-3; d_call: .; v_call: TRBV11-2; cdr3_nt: TGTGCCAGCAGCCTCGGGGGAGTCGATACGCAGTATTTT; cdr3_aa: CASSLGGVDTQYF
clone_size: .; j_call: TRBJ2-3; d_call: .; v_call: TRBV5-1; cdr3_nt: TGCGCCAGCAGCTTCCGAAGACCCCGGGAAGCAGATACGCAGTATTTT; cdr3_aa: CASSFRRPREADTQYF
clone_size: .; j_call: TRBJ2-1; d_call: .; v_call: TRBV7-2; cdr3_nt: TGTGCCAGCAGCTTGACGAGAAATGAGCAGTTCTTC; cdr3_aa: CASSLTRNEQFF
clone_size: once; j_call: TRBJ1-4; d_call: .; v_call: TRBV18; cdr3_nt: TGTGCCAGCTCCGACGGACGGCTTAATGAAAAACTGTTTTTT; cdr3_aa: CASSDGRLNEKLFF
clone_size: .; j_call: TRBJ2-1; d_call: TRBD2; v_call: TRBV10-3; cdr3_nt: TGTGCCATCAGTGAGCGAGCGGCGGGAGCCTACAATGAGCAGTTCTTC; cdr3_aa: CAISERAAGAYNEQFF
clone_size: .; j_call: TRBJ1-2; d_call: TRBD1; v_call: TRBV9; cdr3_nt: TGTGCCAGCAGCGAGGGGACAGATTATGGCTACACCTTC; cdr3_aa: CASSEGTDYGYTF
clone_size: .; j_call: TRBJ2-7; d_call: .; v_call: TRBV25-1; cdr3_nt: TGTGCCAGCAGTGGCTACTACGAGCAGTACTTC; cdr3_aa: CASSGYYEQYF
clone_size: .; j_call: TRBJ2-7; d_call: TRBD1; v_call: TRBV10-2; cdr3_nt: TGCGCCAGCAGTCAGACAGGGGGCCACGACGAGCAGTACTTC; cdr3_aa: CASSQTGGHDEQYF
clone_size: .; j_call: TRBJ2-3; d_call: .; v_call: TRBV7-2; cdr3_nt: TGTGCCAGCAGCCCCCCGGACTTGAGCACAGATACGCAGTATTTT; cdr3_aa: CASSPPDLSTDTQYF
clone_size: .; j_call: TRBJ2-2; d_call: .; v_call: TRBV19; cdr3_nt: TGTGCCAGTAGTATCTCCGCCCCCGGGGAGCTGTTTTTT; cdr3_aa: CASSISAPGELFF
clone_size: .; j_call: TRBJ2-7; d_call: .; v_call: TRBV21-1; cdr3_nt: TGTGCCAGCAGCACACGCTCCGGGGCGGAGGATGAGTCCTACGAGCAGTACTTC; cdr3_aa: CASSTRSGAEDESYEQYF
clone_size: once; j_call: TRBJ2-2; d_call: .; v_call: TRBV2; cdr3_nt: TGTGCCAGCAGTGAAGCCGGGAACACCGGGGAGCTGTTTTTT; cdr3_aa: CASSEAGNTGELFF
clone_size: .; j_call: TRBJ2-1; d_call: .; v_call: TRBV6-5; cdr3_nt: TGTGCCAGCAGTTCCCTATACAATGAGCAGTTCTTC; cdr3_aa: CASSSLYNEQFF
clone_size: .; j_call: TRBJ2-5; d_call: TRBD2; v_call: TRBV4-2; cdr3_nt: TGTGCCAGCAGCCAAGGGGTGACTAGCGGGGGACAAGAGACCCAGTACTTC; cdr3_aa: CASSQGVTSGGQETQYF
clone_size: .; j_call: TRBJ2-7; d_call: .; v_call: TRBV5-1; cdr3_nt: TGCGCCAGCAGCTTGGCGTACGAGCAGTACTTC; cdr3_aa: CASSLAYEQYF
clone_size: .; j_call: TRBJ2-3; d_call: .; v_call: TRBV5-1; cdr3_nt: TGCGCCAGCAGTTCTCCGGGATCTAGCACAGATACGCAGTATTTT; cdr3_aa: CASSSPGSSTDTQYF
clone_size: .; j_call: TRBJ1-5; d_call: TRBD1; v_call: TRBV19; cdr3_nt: TGTGCCAGTAGTTCCCGACAGGGAGGGAATCAGCCCCAGCATTTT; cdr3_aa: CASSSRQGGNQPQHF
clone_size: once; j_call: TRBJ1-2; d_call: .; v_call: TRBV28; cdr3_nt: TGTGCCAGCAGTTCGCAGGGACTCCGACTCCAGAGCTACACCTTC; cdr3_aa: CASSSQGLRLQSYTF
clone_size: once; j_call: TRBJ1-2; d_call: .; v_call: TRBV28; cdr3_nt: TGTGCCAGCAGTTTACCAGGGGTATACTATGGCTACACCTTC; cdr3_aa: CASSLPGVYYGYTF
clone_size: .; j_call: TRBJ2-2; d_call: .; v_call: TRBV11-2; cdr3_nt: TGTGCCAGCAGCTTAAATTACGGCGCGAACACCGGGGAGCTGTTTTTT; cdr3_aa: CASSLNYGANTGELFF
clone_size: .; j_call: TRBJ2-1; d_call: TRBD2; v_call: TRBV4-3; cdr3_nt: TGCGCCAGCAGCCCAGGAGTGGCGGGAGGCTACAATGAGCAGTTCTTC; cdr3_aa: CASSPGVAGGYNEQFF
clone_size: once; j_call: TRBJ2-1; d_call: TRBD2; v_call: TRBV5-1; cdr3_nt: TGCGCCAGCAGTGCTCCGGGACTAGCGGGAGTGAATGAGCAGTTCTTC; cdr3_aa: CASSAPGLAGVNEQFF
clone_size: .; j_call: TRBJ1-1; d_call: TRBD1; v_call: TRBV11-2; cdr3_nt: TGTGCCAGCAGCCTCCAGGGGGCAACTGAAGCTTTCTTT; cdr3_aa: CASSLQGATEAFF
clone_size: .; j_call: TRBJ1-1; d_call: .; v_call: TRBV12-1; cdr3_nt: TGTGCCAGCAGCGAGGGCCTCGACACTGAAGCTTTCTTT; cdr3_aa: CASSEGLDTEAFF
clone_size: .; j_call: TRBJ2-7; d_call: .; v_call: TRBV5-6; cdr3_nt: TGTGCCAGCAGCCCTTGGGGCCTTTCAACTTACGAGCAGTACTTC; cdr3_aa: CASSPWGLSTYEQYF
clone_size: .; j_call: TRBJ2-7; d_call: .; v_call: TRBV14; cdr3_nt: TGTGCCAGGGACCTACACGGGGCCTCCTACGAGCAGTACTTC; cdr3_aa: CARDLHGASYEQYF
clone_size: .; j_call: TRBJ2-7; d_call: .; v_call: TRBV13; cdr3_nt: TGTGCCAGCAGCCCCGCGGAGGGAACCTACGAGCAGTACTTC; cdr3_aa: CASSPAEGTYEQYF
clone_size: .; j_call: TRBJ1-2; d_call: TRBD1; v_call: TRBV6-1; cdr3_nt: TGTGCCAGCAGTGAATTAACGACAGGGAAACTCTATGGCTACACCTTC; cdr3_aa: CASSELTTGKLYGYTF
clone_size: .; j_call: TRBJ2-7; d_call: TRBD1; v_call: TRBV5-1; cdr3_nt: TGCGCCAGCAGCCCTCGAACAGGGGCCCACGAGCAGTACTTC; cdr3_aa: CASSPRTGAHEQYF
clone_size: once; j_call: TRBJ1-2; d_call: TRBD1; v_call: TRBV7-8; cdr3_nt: TGTGCCAGCAGCTCACCCGACCGGACAGGGGGTTTTTACTATGGCTACACCTTC; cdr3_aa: CASSSPDRTGGFYYGYTF
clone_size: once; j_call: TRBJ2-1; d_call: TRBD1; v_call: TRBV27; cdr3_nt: TGTGCCAGCAGTTTGACAGGGTTCGAGCAGTTCTTC; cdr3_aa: CASSLTGFEQFF
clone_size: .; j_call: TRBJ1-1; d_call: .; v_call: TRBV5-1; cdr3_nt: TGCGCCAGCAGCTTCTCCCTAGAGGACACTGAAGCTTTCTTT; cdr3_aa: CASSFSLEDTEAFF
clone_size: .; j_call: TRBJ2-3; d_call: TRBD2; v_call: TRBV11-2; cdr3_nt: TGTGCCAGCAGCTTCGGGACTAGCGGGAGCAGGGGCACAGATACGCAGTATTTT; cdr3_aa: CASSFGTSGSRGTDTQYF
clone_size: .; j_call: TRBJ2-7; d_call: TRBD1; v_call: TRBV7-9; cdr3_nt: TGTGCCAGCAGCTTCCGGGACAGGGGCTACGAGCAGTACTTC; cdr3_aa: CASSFRDRGYEQYF
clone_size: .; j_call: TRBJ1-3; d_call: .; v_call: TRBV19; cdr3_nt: TGTGCCAGTAGTATAACCCAGGGGTATGGAAACACCATATATTTT; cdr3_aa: CASSITQGYGNTIYF
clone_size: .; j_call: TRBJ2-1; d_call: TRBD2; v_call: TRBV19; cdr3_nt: TGTGCCAGTAGTCACAATAGCGGGAGTCCCTACAAAGATGAGCAGTTCTTC; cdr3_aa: CASSHNSGSPYKDEQFF
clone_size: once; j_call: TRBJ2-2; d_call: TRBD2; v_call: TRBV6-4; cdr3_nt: TGTGCCAGCAGTGACTCACTAGCGGGAGACACCGGGGAGCTGTTTTTT; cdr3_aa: CASSDSLAGDTGELFF
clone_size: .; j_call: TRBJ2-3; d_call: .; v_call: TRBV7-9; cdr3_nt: TGTGCCAGCAGCCCAGCAGATACGCAGTATTTT; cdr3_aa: CASSPADTQYF
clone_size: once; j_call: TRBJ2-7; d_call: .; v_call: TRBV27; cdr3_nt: TGTGCCAGCAGTTCCTTAGACAGGCAGTCCTACGAGCAGTACTTC; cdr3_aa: CASSSLDRQSYEQYF